The sequence of this TCR beta chain was determined in a study of identical twins. Study-wide results and limits: For monozygotic twins, models underestimated out-of-frame TCR alpha sharing. Part of the zero-insertion signal could reflect confounding by invariant MAIT and iNKT cells.

A template switching step contributed a universal primer site, while unique molecular identifiers were present in the cDNA. TCRdb fed the 5' RACE reads into MiXCR, producing one record per CDR3 protein. This sample yields nearly 650,000 distinct CDR3 sequences, of which 7.1% are seen a single time; roughly 1.5% belongs to the top ten. Every donor was a healthy Caucasian. Details on this clonotype: What it binds is not known.

The CDR3 runs 15 residues. Germline values: CDR1 DFQATT, CDR2 SNEGSKA (reference sequence). The V gene lost 6 bases and the J gene lost 4 bases, with 19 bases spanning the gap. This sample also appeared in a second study, on yellow fever vaccine responses in identical twins.

This receptor was obtained from a woman aged 18 to 35 in good health. Sequencing was done on a sample of PBMCs. This chain joins TRBV20-1 and TRBJ1-5; D not resolved. The CDR3 DNA is TGCAGTGCGAACAGACAAGGTAGAATTAATCAGCCCCAGCATTTT. This sequence encodes CSANRQGRINQPQHF.